These 26 T cell receptor beta chains originate from one sample sequenced in a study of CD8+CD57+ T cells in acquired aplastic anemia. The TCR beta profiling, which covered VDJ combination and CDR3 sequence, was carried out using genomic DNA as the template. TCRdb re-called the reads through MiXCR, storing one row per CDR3 protein. The table lists roughly 50,000 distinct CDR3 sequences, around 72% of them singletons, with around 36% in the top ten. Sequencing was carried out using sorted CD4+, CD8+, or CD8+CD57+ T cells (not recorded which) from PBMCs. The receptors shown here come from a human donor in good health, serving as a control.

The chain combines TRBV11-2 with TRBJ1-2, with no clear D. This CDR3 spans 14 amino acids. Trimming took off 1 base at V and 1 base at J, with 7 bases between the two ends. In germline, CDR1 is SGHAT, CDR2 FQNNGV. The CDR3 protein is CASSLGHNNYGYTF. The CDR3 bases are TGTGCCAGCAGCTTAGGTCACAATAACTATGGCTACACCTTC.

This chain joins TRBV15 and TRBJ2-3; D possibly corresponds to TRBD2 (6 bases). CDR3 length: 16 amino acids. The germline gives CDR1 LNHNV, CDR2 YYDKDF (reference sequence). The V end was cut by 1 base, the J end by 0 bases, with 11 bases between. The DNA of the CDR3 is TGTGCCACCAGCAGAGTTGGTGGGGGGAGCACAGATACGCAGTATTTT. Its translation is CATSRVGGGSTDTQYF. Drawing the rest from reference TRBV15 and TRBJ2-3, the complete variable domain is DAMVIQNPRYQVTQFGKPVTLSCSQTLNHNVMYWYQQKSSQAPKLLFHYYDKDFNNEADTPDNFQSRRPNTSFCFLDIRSPGLGDTAMYLCATSRVGGGSTDTQYFGPGTRLTVL.

This chain joins TRBV2 and TRBJ1-4; D perhaps matches TRBD1 (6 bases). Germline values: CDR1 SNHLY, CDR2 FYNNEI. The germline V and J ends were trimmed by 3 bases and 6 bases, with 8 bases remaining between them. The CDR3 extends over 13 amino acids. The CDR3 coding sequence is TGTGCCAGCAGTGACAGGGGTCATGAAAAACTGTTTTTT. Protein: CASSDRGHEKLFF. The complete variable domain, with remaining parts taken from reference TRBV2 and TRBJ1-4, reads EPEVTQTPSHQVTQMGQEVILRCVPISNHLYFYWYRQILGQKVEFLVSFYNNEISEKSEIFDDQFSVERPDGSNFTLKIRSTKLEDSAMYFCASSDRGHEKLFFGSGTQLSVL.

This clonotype was detected only once. The chain combines TRBV7-3 with TRBJ2-7; a weak D match, TRBD2 (6 bases). V was clipped by 6 bases and J by 2 bases, with 14 bases between them. Germline V CDR1 and CDR2: SGHTA, FQGTGA. The CDR3 spans 14 residues. The DNA of the CDR3 is TGTGCCAGCAGTCCATCTAGCGCACCCTACGAGCAGTACTTC. Protein product: CASSPSSAPYEQYF.

This chain uses TRBV4-1 with TRBJ1-2; D is unresolved. Trimming took off 0 bases at V and 4 bases at J, with 12 bases between the two ends. CDR1 and CDR2 from the germline V gene are MGHRA and YSYEKL. The CDR3 extends over 15 amino acids. In DNA, the CDR3 is TGCGCCAGCAGCCAAGAAACGGGAGTGATCTATGGCTACACCTTC. It specifies CASSQETGVIYGYTF.

This clonotype was observed a single time. This rearrangement joins TRBV25-1 to TRBJ1-3, with D tentatively TRBD1 (5 bases). Germline-derived CDR1 and CDR2 are MGHDK and SYGVNS. The CDR3 consists of 17 residues. Trimming shortened V by 1 base and J by 3 bases, and 16 bases separated the two germline ends. The CDR3 region is CASSESVGQGVGNTIYF. CDR3 nucleotide sequence: TGTGCCAGCAGTGAATCCGTGGGGCAGGGTGTTGGAAACACCATATATTTT.

The sample holds one count of this clonotype. V usage is TRBV12-3 or TRBV12-4 and J usage is TRBJ2-1; a weak D match, TRBD1 (6 bases). The CDR3 length is 13 residues. The germline V and J ends were trimmed by 5 bases and 4 bases, with 9 bases remaining between them. CDR3 in amino acids: CASSAQGYNEQFF. CDR3 nucleotide sequence: TGTGCCAGCAGTGCCCAGGGGTACAATGAGCAGTTCTTC.

The chain is built from TRBV19 and TRBJ2-3; 7 bases are a match to TRBD1. The CDR3 runs 16 residues. The J segment lost 1 base and the V segment lost 5 bases, leaving 9 bases of the junction unmatched. Germline V gene lookup returns CDR1 LNHDA and CDR2 SQIVND (reference sequence). Written as DNA, the CDR3 is TGTGCCAGTAGTCCACAGGGGATACAAGGCACAGATACGCAGTATTTT. It is translated as CASSPQGIQGTDTQYF.

The gene calls are TRBV7-6 and TRBJ2-7, with TRBD1 matching 7 bases. The germline V gene has CDR1 SGHVS and CDR2 FNYEAQ. Trimming cost V 4 bases and J 6 bases; bases outside gene matches: 9. The CDR3 runs to 14 residues. The chain's CDR3 is CASSSGWGTVEQYF. Here the CDR3 DNA reads TGTGCCAGCAGCTCGGGGTGGGGGACAGTCGAGCAGTACTTC.

The rearrangement joins TRBV20-1 to TRBJ1-3, with 10 bases aligning to TRBD1. V lost 5 bases to trimming and J lost 2 bases; unmatched junction nucleotides: 3. The CDR3 totals 14 residues. Germline V gives CDR1 DFQATT, CDR2 SNEGSKA (reference sequence). CDR3 bases: TGCAGTGCTGGGGACAGGGGTGCTGGAAACACCATATATTTT. It translates to CSAGDRGAGNTIYF.

There are many counts of this clonotype. V and J are TRBV6-5 and TRBJ1-6; tentatively, D is TRBD1 (5 bases). Looked up from germline, CDR1 is MNHEY and CDR2 is SVGAGI. This CDR3 is built from 17 residues. V dropped 1 base and J dropped 7 bases, with 17 bases sitting between them. For the CDR3, the DNA is TGTGCCAGCAGTTACTTGACCCCGACAGAGATCAATTCACCCCTCCACTTT. Residues: CASSYLTPTEINSPLHF.

V gene TRBV12-3 or TRBV12-4 combines with J gene TRBJ2-5; TRBD1 agrees at 8 bases. V lost 6 bases and J lost 5; bases outside the gene matches: 11. The CDR3 covers 15 residues. The CDR3 nucleotides read TGTGCCAGCAGAGGGTGGCAGGGGGCTCGGGAGACCCAGTACTTC. It specifies CASRGWQGARETQYF.

The rearrangement uses TRBV2 and TRBJ1-4, with a weak D call TRBD1 (5 bases). This CDR3 spans 14 amino acids. Germline CDR1 reads SNHLY; CDR2 reads FYNNEI. V was shortened by 3 bases and J by 7 bases, with 12 bases between the two germline ends. In DNA form, the CDR3 reads TGTGCCAGCAGTGATGGAGGGGCGGGTGAAAAACTGTTTTTT. Its protein is CASSDGGAGEKLFF.

Comment on this clonotype: Lacking the conserved final phenylalanine or tryptophan, this CDR3 likely reflects a read error. This chain's CDR3 is CSVSYAYTTYEQYL. In DNA form, the CDR3 reads TGCAGCGTTAGTTATGCGTACACGACCTACGAGCAGTACCTC. This chain connects TRBV29-1 to TRBJ2-7, with D uncertain. V was cut by 5 bases and J by 2 bases, with 16 bases left in between. The CDR3 has 14 amino acids. Germline V gene lookup returns CDR1 SQVTM and CDR2 ANQGSEA.

Only one count was recorded for this clonotype. The chain is built from TRBV7-3 and TRBJ2-5, with 7 bases matching TRBD2. The CDR3 is made up of 13 amino acids. The V gene end was trimmed by 3 bases and the J gene end by 5 bases; junction bases not matched to a gene: 3. The germline gives CDR1 SGHTA, CDR2 FQGTGA. The CDR3 loop is CASSLGGGETQYF. The CDR3 nucleotides read TGTGCCAGCAGCTTGGGGGGAGGGGAGACCCAGTACTTC.

The chain has TRBV2 and TRBJ2-7, with no clear D. The CDR3 is 13 residues long. Per germline, CDR1 SNHLY and CDR2 FYNNEI. V was trimmed by 6 bases and J by 2 bases, leaving 11 bases between them. The CDR3 is CASSSQTPYEQYF. In DNA form, the CDR3 reads TGTGCCAGCAGCTCGCAGACCCCCTACGAGCAGTACTTC.

This chain links TRBV25-1 with TRBJ2-1, with D hard to call. Deletions cut 6 bases from V and 0 bases from J, with 15 bases between. This CDR3 has 16 residues. Germline-derived CDR1 and CDR2 are MGHDK and SYGVNS. The CDR3 here is CASSQDRLSSYNEQFF. The CDR3 nucleotides are TGTGCCAGCAGCCAAGATCGGTTAAGCTCCTACAATGAGCAGTTCTTC.

The J gene is TRBJ1-5, the V gene TRBV24-1, with D possibly matching TRBD1 (6 bases). This CDR3 region has 15 residues. Germline CDR1 and CDR2: KGHDR and SFDVKD. V was clipped by 4 bases and J by 1 base, with 10 bases between them. The CDR3 sequence: CATSDLTGSNQPQHF. The CDR3, as DNA: TGTGCCACCAGTGACTTAACAGGGAGCAATCAGCCCCAGCATTTT.

This clonotype was detected only a few times. The chain joins TRBV7-4 to TRBJ1-6, with D unclear. The CDR3 contains 12 residues. In germline, CDR1 is SGHVT, CDR2 SQSDAQ. Trimming removed 3 bases at V and 5 bases at J, with 2 bases between. The CDR3 sequence is CASSFNNSPLHF. In nucleotides, the CDR3 is TGTGCCAGCAGCTTTAATAATTCACCCCTCCACTTT.

The chain employs TRBV2 and TRBJ1-1; 7 nucleotides align to TRBD1. The CDR3 runs to 13 residues. J lost 6 bases, V lost 10 bases, and 11 bases had no gene match. Germline CDR1 SNHLY, CDR2 FYNNEI. CDR3 protein: CATYINRGAEAFF. CDR3 sequence (DNA): TGTGCCACCTACATCAACAGGGGCGCTGAAGCTTTCTTT. The complete variable domain, with remaining parts taken from reference TRBV2 and TRBJ1-1, reads EPEVTQTPSHQVTQMGQEVILRCVPISNHLYFYWYRQILGQKVEFLVSFYNNEISEKSEIFDDQFSVERPDGSNFTLKIRSTKLEDSAMYFCATYINRGAEAFFGQGTRLTVV.

The chain joins TRBV25-1 to TRBJ2-5, with D possibly matching TRBD2 (7 bases). Germline values: CDR1 MGHDK, CDR2 SYGVNS. This CDR3 region has 16 residues. Trimming cost V 6 bases and J 1 base, with 18 bases left between them. CDR3 loop: CASSERGASGQETQYF. The DNA for the CDR3 is TGTGCCAGCAGCGAGAGGGGGGCTAGCGGCCAAGAGACCCAGTACTTC.

Comment on this clonotype: One end of the junction fails to match germline, which may point to a read error. V usage is TRBV20-1 and J usage is TRBJ2-5, with D perhaps matching TRBD2 (6 bases). CDR1 is DFQATT, CDR2 SNEGSKA, per germline (reference sequence). This CDR3 is 17 amino acids long. The CDR3: CSARGGEAEGVLETQYF. The CDR3 DNA follows: TGTAGTGCTAGAGGCGGGGAGGCAGAAGGAGTGCTTGAGACCCAGTACTTC.

V gene TRBV10-3 combines with J gene TRBJ2-2; D is undetermined. V was trimmed by 2 bases and J by 6 bases, leaving 7 bases between them. The V gene's germline CDR1 is ENHRY and CDR2 SYGVKD. This CDR3 contains 13 residues. The DNA of the CDR3 is TGTGCCATCAGTGAGACGGGCCCCGGGGAGCTGTTTTTT. This codes for CAISETGPGELFF.

This rearrangement joins TRBV5-1 to TRBJ2-7; weak D call: TRBD2 (5 bases). The length of the CDR3 is 13 residues. Trimming took off 7 bases at V and 5 bases at J, with 16 bases between the two ends. Germline lookup yields CDR1 SGHRS and CDR2 YFSETQ. CDR3 amino acids: CASGPGVNHEQYF. The CDR3 DNA follows: TGCGCCAGCGGCCCCGGGGTGAACCACGAGCAGTACTTC.

The chain is built from TRBV20-1 and TRBJ2-7, with a weak D call TRBD2 (6 bases). The germline V gene has CDR1 DFQATT and CDR2 SNEGSKA (reference sequence). V lost 2 bases and J 3 bases, leaving 8 bases between the germline ends. The CDR3 is 12 amino acids. CDR3 protein: CSARMGGYEQYF. The CDR3 bases are TGCAGTGCTAGAATGGGGGGCTACGAGCAGTACTTC.

This clonotype was observed at least ten times. The chain joins TRBV20-1 to TRBJ2-1; 13 bases map to TRBD2. V shed 1 base and J 2 bases; nucleotides not matched to a gene: 11. Germline lookup yields CDR1 DFQATT and CDR2 SNEGSKA (reference sequence). This CDR3 is built from 19 residues. CDR3 nucleotides: TGCAGTGCTAGAGGACTTGGGACTAGCGGGGATTTCCCCTACAATGAGCAGTTCTTC. Encoded protein: CSARGLGTSGDFPYNEQFF.